This TCR beta chain was recovered during a study of T cell responses to AZD1222 COVID-19 vaccine. About the research overall: Pooled together were second doses at about 4 or about 12 weeks.

Germline lookup yields CDR1 KGHSY and CDR2 FQNENV. V was cut by 6 bases and J by 11 bases, with 16 bases left in between. This CDR3 spans 12 amino acids. The table came from immunoSEQ multiplex PCR; TCRdb's copy has only in-frame clones and leaves some out. Here the sample spans about 54,000 clones, about 80% being singletons. Sequencing was performed on peripheral blood, taken on day 0 of AZD1222 vaccination. The clonotype was recovered from an adult in good health. The V and J genes are TRBV16 and TRBJ1-1; maybe TRBD1 (5 bases). The DNA of the CDR3 is TGTGCCAGCAGACGGGGCAACGGGGAGGCTTTCTTT. This codes for CASRRGNGEAFF.